Shown below are 3 T cell receptor beta chains from a single sample sequenced in a study of blood T cell repertoires in COVID-19. Libraries were prepared by immunoSEQ multiplex PCR; TCRdb keeps only in-frame clonotypes and omits some of them. The sample includes over 600,000 clones, 75% to 90% of them seen just once. Material for sequencing was peripheral blood. The source of these receptors is a woman aged 18-29 years with acute or convalescent COVID-19.

This chain uses TRBV6-6 with TRBJ2-3; TRBD1 aligns across 8 bases. The germline CDR1 and CDR2 sequences are MNHNY and SVGAGI (reference sequence). The CDR3 runs 18 residues. V shed 5 bases and J 3 bases; nucleotides not matched to a gene: 16. CDR3 DNA sequence: TGTGCCAGCAGTCCATTCCGCTTCGGACAGGGTAGGACAGATACGCAGTATTTT. Translating it yields CASSPFRFGQGRTDTQYF.

CDR3 sequence reads: CASSQEVRGPGTEAFF. The CDR3 nucleotides read TGTGCCAGCAGCCAAGAAGTCAGGGGGCCTGGCACTGAAGCTTTCTTT. The V and J genes are TRBV4-2 and TRBJ1-1, with 8 bases matching TRBD1. There are 16 residues in the CDR3. J was trimmed by 4 bases and V by 0 bases; bases with no gene match: 7. CDR1 is LGHNA, CDR2 YNFKEQ, per germline.

Comments on this clone: Other DNA sequences in this specimen translate into the identical CDR3. The chain has TRBV6-1 and TRBJ1-4, with a weak D call TRBD1 (5 bases). The V and J ends lost 1 base and 7 bases respectively, with 10 bases between them. The CDR3 runs to 14 residues. Per the germline V gene, CDR1 is MNHNS and CDR2 is SASEGT. CDR3 bases: TGTGCCAGCAGTGAAGGTCAGGGCGTTGAAAAACTGTTTTTT. Translated: CASSEGQGVEKLFF.